This T cell receptor (beta chain) was found in a study of cytomegalovirus exposure and HLA in healthy donors. Trimming cost V 7 bases and J 1 base, with 20 bases left between them. The CDR3 sequence is 16 residues long. Per the germline V gene, CDR1 is MNHNY and CDR2 is SVGAGI (reference sequence). Amplification used 60 Vbeta primers and 13 Jbeta primers. TCRdb keeps only in-frame clones here, not all; method: immunoSEQ multiplex PCR. This sample has some 140,000 clones, with 80% found just once. This clone has only a few counts. Its antigen is unidentified. Study-level findings and limits: An analysis done earlier found most TCR beta V segments productive about 90% or about 30% of the time. For cytomegalovirus status, the classifier reportedly gave diagnoses with high specificity and sensitivity.

The sequenced sample was PBMCs. The J gene is TRBJ2-7, the V gene TRBV6-6; D is perhaps TRBD1 (5 bases). The receptor was derived from a man under 40 in good health and CMV-seropositive. The CDR3 loop reads CASIKSPGTGSYEQYF. CDR3 sequence (DNA): TGTGCCAGCATCAAAAGTCCCGGAACAGGATCCTACGAGCAGTACTTC.